The clone carrying this TCR beta chain was observed a few times. The target antigen is unknown. The CDR3 is made up of 16 amino acids. V was pared by 0 bases and J by 3 bases, with 9 bases of the junction left unmatched. Germline V CDR1 and CDR2: SGHRS, YFSETQ. This specimen belongs to a study of blood T cells in healthy people across ages. Study-level information: When template switching was applied, about one barcoded beta molecule was captured per two T cells. Study results and limitations: Leaving the PBMCs unsorted stopped any conclusive comparison of naive versus antigen-experienced cells.

PCR was performed a second time for roughly 7 to 12 cycles using a sample-barcoded 5' primer and a J-beta primer mix. Every sample gave at least 2.5 million paired-end reads containing CDR3. MiXCR was run by TCRdb on the 5' RACE reads, yielding one entry per CDR3 protein. The sample has some 1.8 million distinct CDR3 sequences; approximately 40% are singletons. Ranging in age from roughly 6 to 90, the donors were healthy Caucasian individuals from Russia. The sample comprised blood. The rearrangement uses TRBV5-1 and TRBJ2-7; TRBD2 matches 7 bases. The sequence came from a human donor in good health. Written as DNA, the CDR3 is TGCGCCAGCAGCTTGGCGGGGGGTGGTTCGTTCTACGAGCAGTACTTC. As protein: CASSLAGGGSFYEQYF.